This T cell receptor beta chain appears in the sequencing data of a study of blood T cell repertoires in COVID-19. The CDR3 has 17 residues. Germline lookup yields CDR1 MNHEY and CDR2 SVGEGT. V gave up 4 bases and J gave up 5 bases; unmatched junction bases: 16. Researchers sorted participants into cohorts using their self-reported clinical history. In the study's own analysis: Amplified reference gene primers provided the basis for estimating nucleated cell counts. Sequenced by immunoSEQ multiplex PCR; TCRdb stores in-frame clones only, minus some. The V and J calls and clone size were taken over from that table, and D and trimming were inferred from the DNA. The sample holds a few hundred thousand clones, around four fifths seen once.

The sequenced sample was PBMCs or T cells enriched from blood (not recorded which). The V call is TRBV6-2 or TRBV6-3, the J call TRBJ2-5, with 7 bases lining up with TRBD1. The source is a woman in her 50s who had recovered from COVID-19. In DNA form, the CDR3 reads TGTGCCAGCAGTTCCCAGGGGGAAAGACAAGCGAGGGAGACCCAGTACTTC. Residues: CASSSQGERQARETQYF.